The 14 T cell receptor beta chains listed next were all sequenced from one sample in a study of tumor-infiltrating lymphocytes in primary liver carcinoma. Reverse transcription of about 500 ng total RNA with a constant-region primer produced TCR beta cDNA. Each TCR beta library was derived from three nested multiplex PCR rounds that employed slightly modified ARM-PCR. Researchers ran the first two PCR rounds for roughly 10 cycles each with TRBV1-TRBV30 forward primers and a C-beta reverse primer. TCRdb reanalysed the multiplex PCR reads using MiXCR and keeps one entry per CDR3 protein. Of 310,000 or so distinct CDR3 sequences listed, about 50% are singletons. Germline DNA was extracted alongside blood RNA, which was obtained from unsorted whole blood. The sequencing input was peripheral blood. These receptors were taken from a young woman with primary liver carcinoma and hepatitis B virus infection.

Details on this clonotype: A much more abundant neighbour one base away suggests this may be a read error. The chain uses TRBV12-3 or TRBV12-4 and TRBJ1-6, with 7 bases fitting TRBD1. The CDR3 loop spans 16 amino acids. The ends lost 5 bases at V and 6 bases at J; junction bases unmatched: 10. CDR3 sequence: CASSALTGTANSPLHF. The CDR3 DNA follows: TGTGCCAGCAGTGCACTAACCGGGACAGCTAATTCACCCCTCCACTTT.

A remark on this clonotype: At one end the junction does not follow the germline gene, possibly because of a read error. The chain is built from TRBV11-2 and TRBJ2-1; D is perhaps TRBD1 or TRBD2 (5 bases each). The CDR3 runs to 15 residues. Germline V gene data show CDR1 as SGHAT and CDR2 as FQNNGV. The CDR3 protein is CVSSFGTHPGYEQFF. CDR3 sequence (DNA): TGTGTCAGCAGCTTCGGGACCCACCCAGGGTATGAACAGTTCTTC.

This clonotype was detected only a few times. The chain links TRBV12-3 or TRBV12-4 to TRBJ2-1; the D call may be TRBD1 or TRBD2 (5 bases each). Trimming took off 1 base at V and 9 bases at J, with 16 bases between the two ends. The CDR3 extends over 15 amino acids. CDR3 loop: CASSLVGTAIGEQFF. Here the CDR3 DNA reads TGTGCCAGCAGTTTAGTTGGGACCGCCATTGGTGAGCAGTTCTTC.

There are many counts of this clonotype. The chain has TRBV11-1 and TRBJ1-1; D gene unclear. V shed 1 base and J shed 8 bases, with 20 bases lying between them. Germline V lookup: CDR1 SGHAT, CDR2 FQDESV (reference sequence). This CDR3 spans 16 amino acids. Here the CDR3 reads CASSLDVVAYPGEAFF. The DNA for the CDR3 is TGTGCCAGCAGCTTAGACGTGGTCGCCTACCCGGGGGAAGCTTTCTTT.

For this clonotype: This may be a read error, as it is one base from a much larger clone. The chain has TRBV12-3 or TRBV12-4 and TRBJ2-2; 8 bases match TRBD2. The CDR3 runs to 16 residues. J gave up 5 bases and V 6 bases, and 11 bases lay outside the gene matches. This CDR3 reads CASREPGGASTGELFF. The CDR3 DNA reads TGTGCCAGCAGGGAACCCGGGGGGGCCAGTACCGGGGAGCTGTTTTTT.

There are many counts of this clonotype. The V call is TRBV11-2, the J call TRBJ2-7; possibly TRBD2 for D (6 bases). There are 17 residues in the CDR3. V lost 0 bases to trimming and J lost 3 bases, with 18 bases between them. Germline V gene lookup returns CDR1 SGHAT and CDR2 FQNNGV. The CDR3 nucleotides are TGTGCCAGCAGCTTAGATCAAACGAGCGGGTCAAACTACGAGCAGTACTTC. As protein: CASSLDQTSGSNYEQYF.

The chain has TRBV7-9 and TRBJ2-1; D is undetermined. The germline V and J ends were trimmed by 5 bases and 5 bases, with 16 bases remaining between them. The CDR3 runs 15 residues. Germline V lookup: CDR1 SEHNR, CDR2 FQNEAQ (reference sequence). CDR3 DNA: TGTGCCAGCAGCGCAAGACCAGCGCTAAACAATGAGCAGTTCTTC. This encodes CASSARPALNNEQFF.

This clonotype was seen ten or more times. CDR3 sequence reads: CASSKRTSGSPTDTQYF. CDR3 DNA: TGTGCCAGCAGCAAAAGGACTAGCGGGTCCCCCACAGATACGCAGTATTTT. This rearrangement joins TRBV11-2 to TRBJ2-3, with 11 nucleotides matching TRBD2. Germline V gene sequence: CDR1 SGHAT, CDR2 FQNNGV. The J segment lost 2 bases and the V segment lost 5 bases, leaving 9 bases of the junction unmatched. The CDR3 is 17 residues long.

This clonotype was counted only a few times. V is TRBV6-5 and J is TRBJ2-7; 9 positions match TRBD2. This CDR3 is built from 17 residues. V was clipped by 0 bases and J by 0 bases; unmatched bases: 6. The germline gives CDR1 MNHEY, CDR2 SVGAGI. The CDR3 sequence is CASSYSGLAGTSYEQYF. DNA for the CDR3: TGTGCCAGCAGTTACTCGGGCCTAGCGGGGACCTCCTACGAGCAGTACTTC.

There are a few counts of this clonotype. The DNA for the CDR3 is TGTGCTAGTGGATCAGAGACAGGTACATCTCCCCAGCATTTT. This translates into CASGSETGTSPQHF. The gene calls are TRBV12-5 and TRBJ1-5; D is possibly TRBD1 (6 bases). This CDR3 is built from 14 residues. Germline V CDR1 and CDR2: LGHNT, FRNRAP. Trimming stripped 6 bases from V and 10 bases from J, with 19 bases between.

As for this clonotype: Because the CDR3 is missing its conserved closing phenylalanine or tryptophan, this is likely a read error. The rearrangement links TRBV5-5 to TRBJ1-1, with 8 bases lining up with TRBD1. Germline V gene data show CDR1 as SGHKS and CDR2 as YYEKEE (reference sequence). The CDR3 has 13 residues. The CDR3 DNA reads as TGTGCCAGGAGCTTGAGTATAACAGGGGGAGCTTTCGTT. Amino acid sequence: CARSLSITGGAFV.

The chain links TRBV5-6 to TRBJ1-2, with TRBD1 as a possible D gene (5 bases). V was shortened by 5 bases and J by 7 bases, with 12 bases between the two germline ends. Germline CDR1 is SGHDT and CDR2 is YYEEEE. CDR3 length: 12 residues. The CDR3 coding sequence is TGTGCCAGCAGTTGGGGGGAAACTGGCTACACCTTC. Translating gives CASSWGETGYTF. Looking up the rest from reference TRBV5-6 and TRBJ1-2 gives the full variable domain: DAGVTQSPTHLIKTRGQQVTLRCSPKSGHDTVSWYQQALGQGPQFIFQYYEEEERQRGNFPDRFSGHQFPNYSSELNVNALLLGDSALYLCASSWGETGYTFGSGTRLTVV.

This clonotype was observed once. One junction end does not reproduce the germline sequence, and a read error may be involved. The chain links TRBV11-2 to TRBJ2-1; 9 bases align to TRBD2. Germline V gene lookup returns CDR1 SGHAT and CDR2 FQNNGV. There are 18 residues in the CDR3. The CDR3 sequence is CASSSYPGTSRSSDEQSF. For the CDR3, the DNA is TGTGCCAGCAGCTCCTATCCCGGGACTAGCAGGAGTTCCGATGAGCAGTCCTTC.

Note on this clonotype: Its ends do not fully match the called genes, so a read error is possible. This rearrangement joins TRBV6-5 to TRBJ2-7; tentatively, D is TRBD2 (6 bases). Germline V lookup: CDR1 MNHEY, CDR2 SVGAGI. The CDR3 totals 14 residues. Here the CDR3 reads CASSLAGPSCEQYF. CDR3 bases: TGTGCCAGCAGCCTGGCGGGACCCTCCTGCGAGCAGTACTTC.